These T cell receptor beta chains were read from a single sample in a study of T-cell reconstitution after alpha-beta-depleted transplantation in children. TCRdb independently ran MiXCR on the PCR reads; one entry per CDR3 protein. Among 190,000 or so distinct CDR3 sequences listed, roughly 6.8% were seen once. The sample was PBMCs from the stem cell graft donor, taken from the stem cell graft. Receptors originate from a human donor who donated a stem cell graft to a child with Wiskott-Aldrich syndrome. The CDR3 runs from the conserved cysteine through the conserved F or W. A D gene is named only where the DNA matches it firmly. Clone size appears in some rows only: once, few, many, or a class for an expanded clone.

V gene: TRBV6-5; J gene: TRBJ2-1; clone size: many; D gene: .; CDR3 DNA: TGTGCCAGCAGTCCCCACGGGGCTGAAACTCCTGGGGGGTTCTTC; CDR3 protein: CASSPHGAETPGGFF
V gene: TRBV20-1; J gene: TRBJ1-2; clone size: few; D gene: TRBD1; CDR3 DNA: TGCAGTGCTAGGGGGACAGGAGGATACTATGGCTACACCTTC; CDR3 protein: CSARGTGGYYGYTF
V gene: TRBV29-1; J gene: TRBJ2-7; clone size: many; D gene: .; CDR3 DNA: TGCAGCGTTGCTCACAGTGGCTTCTCCTACGAGCAGTACTTC; CDR3 protein: CSVAHSGFSYEQYF
V gene: TRBV6-5; J gene: TRBJ2-1; clone size: many; D gene: .; CDR3 DNA: TGTGCCAGCAGTTACTCGAGCCGGGGGTCCTACAATGAGCAGTTCTTC; CDR3 protein: CASSYSSRGSYNEQFF
V gene: TRBV20-1; J gene: TRBJ1-5; clone size: many; D gene: .; CDR3 DNA: TGCAGTGCTAGAGAGGAAAATCAGCCCCAGCATTTT; CDR3 protein: CSAREENQPQHF
V gene: TRBV6-5; J gene: TRBJ2-7; clone size: few; D gene: .; CDR3 DNA: TGTGCCAGCAGTTACGGCACTTTGTACGAGCAGTACTTC; CDR3 protein: CASSYGTLYEQYF
V gene: TRBV2; J gene: TRBJ2-1; clone size: few; D gene: .; CDR3 DNA: TGTGCCAGCAACAGCTGGCTGGGGAATGAGCAGTTCTTC; CDR3 protein: CASNSWLGNEQFF
V gene: TRBV2; J gene: TRBJ2-3; clone size: .; D gene: TRBD2; CDR3 DNA: TGTGCCAGCAGTGAATCGCGGGAGGGGGTCACAGATACGCAGTATTTT; CDR3 protein: CASSESREGVTDTQYF
V gene: TRBV5-1; J gene: TRBJ2-7; clone size: many; D gene: .; CDR3 DNA: TGCGCCAGCAGCTTGGAAGGATTTGAAGTCTACGAGCAGTACTTC; CDR3 protein: CASSLEGFEVYEQYF
V gene: TRBV7-2; J gene: TRBJ1-5; clone size: few; D gene: .; CDR3 DNA: TGTGCCAGCAGCCCGAGTTGGGGGAGGGGCAATCAGCCCCAGCATTTT; CDR3 protein: CASSPSWGRGNQPQHF
V gene: TRBV20-1; J gene: TRBJ2-5; clone size: many; D gene: .; CDR3 DNA: TGCAGTGCTAACAGGGAACAAGAGACCCAGTACTTC; CDR3 protein: CSANREQETQYF
V gene: TRBV4-2; J gene: TRBJ2-3; clone size: many; D gene: TRBD2; CDR3 DNA: TGTGCCAGCAGCCAAGATCCAGGACTAGCACCCACAGATACGCAGTATTTT; CDR3 protein: CASSQDPGLAPTDTQYF
V gene: TRBV7-2; J gene: TRBJ2-3; clone size: many; D gene: .; CDR3 DNA: TGTGCCAGCAGCTTCCCCTCCCAGGGTACGCAGTATTTT; CDR3 protein: CASSFPSQGTQYF